This T cell receptor beta chain comes out of a study of T-cell reconstitution after alpha-beta-depleted transplantation in children. Germline V lookup: CDR1 DFQATT, CDR2 SNEGSKA (reference sequence). V gave up 5 bases and J gave up 2 bases; unmatched junction bases: 9. This CDR3 has 17 amino acids. Construction of the TCRbeta library involved unique molecular identifiers. TCRdb called the PCR reads again in MiXCR, with one record for every CDR3 protein. In the table there are roughly 170,000 distinct CDR3 sequences, about 6.8% of which are singletons. The chain has TRBV20-1 and TRBJ2-5, with 15 nucleotides matching TRBD2. This TCR was recovered from a human donor who donated a stem cell graft to a child with Wiskott-Aldrich syndrome. The sequencing used PBMCs from the stem cell graft donor, collected from the stem cell graft. DNA of the CDR3: TGCAGTGCTGGCCCTGGGACTAGCGGGGGGCTTCAAGAGACCCAGTACTTC. As protein: CSAGPGTSGGLQETQYF.